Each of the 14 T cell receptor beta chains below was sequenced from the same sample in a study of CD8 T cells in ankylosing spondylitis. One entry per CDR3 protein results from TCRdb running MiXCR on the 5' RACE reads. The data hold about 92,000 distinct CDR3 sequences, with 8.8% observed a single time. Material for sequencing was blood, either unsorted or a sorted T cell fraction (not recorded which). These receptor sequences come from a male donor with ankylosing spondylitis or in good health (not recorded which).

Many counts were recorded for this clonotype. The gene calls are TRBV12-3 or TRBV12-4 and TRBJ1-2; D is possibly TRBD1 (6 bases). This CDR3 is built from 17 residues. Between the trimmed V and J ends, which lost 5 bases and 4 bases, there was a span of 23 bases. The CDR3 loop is CASSPGRSGGNFYGYTF. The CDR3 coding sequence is TGTGCCAGCAGTCCCGGCCGCAGTGGGGGCAACTTCTATGGCTACACCTTC.

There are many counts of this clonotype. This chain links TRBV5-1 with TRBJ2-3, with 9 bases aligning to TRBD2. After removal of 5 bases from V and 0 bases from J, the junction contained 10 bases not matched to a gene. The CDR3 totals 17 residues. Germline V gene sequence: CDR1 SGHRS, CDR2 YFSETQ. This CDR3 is CASRIAGASASTDTQYF. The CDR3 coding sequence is TGCGCCAGCAGGATAGCGGGGGCCTCCGCTAGCACAGATACGCAGTATTTT.

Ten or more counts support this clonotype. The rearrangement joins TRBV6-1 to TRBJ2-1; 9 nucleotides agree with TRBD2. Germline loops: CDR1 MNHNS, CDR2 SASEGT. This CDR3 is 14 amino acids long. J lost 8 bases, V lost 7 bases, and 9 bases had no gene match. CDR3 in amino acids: CASMLRGGVDEQFF. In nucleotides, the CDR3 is TGTGCCAGCATGCTGCGCGGGGGGGTCGATGAGCAGTTCTTC.

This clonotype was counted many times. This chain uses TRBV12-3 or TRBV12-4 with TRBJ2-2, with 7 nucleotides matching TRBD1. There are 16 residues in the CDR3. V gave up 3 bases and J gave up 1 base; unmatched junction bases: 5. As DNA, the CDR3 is TGTGCCAGCAGTTTTAAAGGGGGCGAGAACACCGGGGAGCTGTTTTTT. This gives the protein CASSFKGGENTGELFF.

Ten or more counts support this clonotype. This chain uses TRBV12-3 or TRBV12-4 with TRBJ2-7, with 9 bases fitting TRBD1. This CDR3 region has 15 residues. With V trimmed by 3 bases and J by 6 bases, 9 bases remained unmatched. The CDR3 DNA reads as TGTGCCAGCAGTTTTAGGGGACAGGGCGGCCTCGAGCAGTACTTC. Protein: CASSFRGQGGLEQYF.

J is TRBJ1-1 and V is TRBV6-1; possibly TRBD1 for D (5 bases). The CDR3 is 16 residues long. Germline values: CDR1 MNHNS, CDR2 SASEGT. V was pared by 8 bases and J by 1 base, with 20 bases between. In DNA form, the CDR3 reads TGTGCCAGCCTCCCGGGGCCAGGGAATAAGAACACTGAAGCTTTCTTT. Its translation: CASLPGPGNKNTEAFF.

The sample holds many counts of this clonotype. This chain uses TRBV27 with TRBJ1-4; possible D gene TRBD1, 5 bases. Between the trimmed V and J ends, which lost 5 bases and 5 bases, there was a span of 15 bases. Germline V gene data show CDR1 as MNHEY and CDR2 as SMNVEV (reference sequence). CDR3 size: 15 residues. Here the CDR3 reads CASSTSGTGNEKLFF. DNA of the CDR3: TGTGCCAGCAGTACCTCCGGGACGGGGAATGAAAAACTGTTTTTT.

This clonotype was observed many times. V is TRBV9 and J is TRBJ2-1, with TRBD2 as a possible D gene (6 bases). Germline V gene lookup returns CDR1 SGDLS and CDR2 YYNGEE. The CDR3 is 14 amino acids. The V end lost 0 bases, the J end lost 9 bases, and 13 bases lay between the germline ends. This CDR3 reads CASSVARRGSEQFF. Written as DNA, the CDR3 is TGTGCCAGCAGCGTAGCCCGCCGGGGGAGTGAGCAGTTCTTC.

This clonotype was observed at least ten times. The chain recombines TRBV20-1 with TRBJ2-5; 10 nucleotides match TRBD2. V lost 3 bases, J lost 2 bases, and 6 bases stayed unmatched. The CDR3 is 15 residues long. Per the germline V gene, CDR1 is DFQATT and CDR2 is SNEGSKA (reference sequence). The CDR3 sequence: CSASLAGGRQETQYF. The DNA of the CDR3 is TGCAGTGCTAGTTTAGCGGGGGGACGACAAGAGACCCAGTACTTC.

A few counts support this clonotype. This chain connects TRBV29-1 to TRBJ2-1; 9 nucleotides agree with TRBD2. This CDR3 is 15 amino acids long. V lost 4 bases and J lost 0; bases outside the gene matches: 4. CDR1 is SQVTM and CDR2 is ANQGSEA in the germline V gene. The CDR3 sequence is CSVAVSGSSYNEQFF. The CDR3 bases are TGCAGCGTTGCCGTTAGCGGGAGCTCCTACAATGAGCAGTTCTTC.

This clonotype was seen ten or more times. CDR3 bases: TGTGCCAGCAGTTACTCCGCACTGGACTCTAACTATGGCTACACCTTC. Its protein product is CASSYSALDSNYGYTF. The gene calls are TRBV6-5 and TRBJ1-2; no reliable D call. The germline V gene has CDR1 MNHEY and CDR2 SVGAGI. Trimming left V 0 bases short and J 0 bases short, with 11 bases between. The CDR3 length is 16 residues.

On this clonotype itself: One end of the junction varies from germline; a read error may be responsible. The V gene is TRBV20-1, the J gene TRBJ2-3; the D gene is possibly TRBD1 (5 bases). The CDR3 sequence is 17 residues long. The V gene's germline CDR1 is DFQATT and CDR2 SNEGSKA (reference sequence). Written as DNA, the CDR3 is TGCTGTGCTAGTCCAAGCCACAGGTTAAGGGGCACAGATACGCAGTATTTT. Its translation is CCASPSHRLRGTDTQYF.

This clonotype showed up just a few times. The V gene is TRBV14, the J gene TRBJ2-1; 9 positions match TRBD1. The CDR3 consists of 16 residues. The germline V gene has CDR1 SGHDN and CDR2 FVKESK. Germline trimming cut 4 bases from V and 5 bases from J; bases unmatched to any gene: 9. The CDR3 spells CASSPGPGQGNNEQFF. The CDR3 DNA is TGTGCCAGCAGCCCCGGACCGGGACAGGGAAACAATGAGCAGTTCTTC.

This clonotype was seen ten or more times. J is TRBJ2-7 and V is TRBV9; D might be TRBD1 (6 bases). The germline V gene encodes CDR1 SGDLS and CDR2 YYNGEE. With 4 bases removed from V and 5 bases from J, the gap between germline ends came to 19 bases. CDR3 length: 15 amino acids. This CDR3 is CASSSSRLSGDEQYF. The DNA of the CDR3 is TGTGCCAGCAGCTCAAGTCGTCTCTCAGGGGACGAGCAGTACTTC.